The TCR beta chain under discussion was sequenced for a study of cytomegalovirus exposure and HLA in healthy donors. Looked up from germline, CDR1 is MNHNY and CDR2 is SVGAGI (reference sequence). With V trimmed by 2 bases and J by 2 bases, 5 bases remained unmatched. The CDR3 is made up of 15 amino acids. This clone has just a few counts. Primers included in the PCR were 60 Vbeta and 13 Jbeta primers. Clones were read by immunoSEQ multiplex PCR, and TCRdb kept only the in-frame ones, dropping some. This sample has 130,000 to 150,000 clones; around 10% occur once, and the top ten carry about 1.7%. The chain employs TRBV6-6 and TRBJ1-1, with 7 bases fitting TRBD1. Sequences were obtained from PBMCs. This receptor was identified in a male donor in good health and CMV-seronegative. CDR3 coding DNA: TGTGCCAGCAGTTACGGACAGGTTAAAAACACTGAAGCTTTCTTT. Residues: CASSYGQVKNTEAFF.